The 15 T cell receptor beta chains presented below share a single source sample, sequenced in a study of control samples from healthy donors and cancer patients. Clones were sequenced by immunoSEQ multiplex PCR, and TCRdb holds only the in-frame ones, with some missing. Counted here are some 120,000 clones, approximately 90% occurring once; the ten biggest clones make up 8.6%. Sequencing used blood. The receptors originated from a man between 18 and 29 years old in good health.

V and J are TRBV4-1 and TRBJ2-1; D is ambiguous. The CDR3 runs to 19 residues. The germline CDR1 and CDR2 sequences are MGHRA and YSYEKL. The V gene lost 0 bases and the J gene lost 0 bases, with 18 bases spanning the gap. For the CDR3, the DNA is TGCGCCAGCAGCCAAGATTCGAGACACTTCCGGAGCTCCTACAATGAGCAGTTCTTC. Protein: CASSQDSRHFRSSYNEQFF.

CDR3 nucleotide sequence: TGTGCCAGCAGCCGGCTAGCGGACTACAATGAGCAGTTCTTC. Translating it yields CASSRLADYNEQFF. The chain couples TRBV21-1 to TRBJ2-1; TRBD2 reflects the table's D call only, with no check against the DNA. TRBV21-1 is annotated as a pseudogene. The CDR3 length is 14 residues.

The V and J genes are TRBV12-3 or TRBV12-4 and TRBJ2-3, with D possibly being TRBD1 (5 bases). V lost 6 bases and J lost 4, with 8 bases in between. The CDR3 contains 12 residues. The CDR3 DNA is TGTGCCAGCAGGCAGGGTCCAGATACGCAGTATTTT. This sequence encodes CASRQGPDTQYF.

The V call is TRBV4-1, the J call TRBJ1-3; D might be TRBD1 (5 bases). Germline CDR1 is MGHRA and CDR2 is YSYEKL. V dropped 0 bases and J dropped 4 bases, with 25 bases sitting between them. The CDR3 length is 20 residues. CDR3 residues: CASSQDRWNSQGSRGNTIYF. CDR3 in DNA: TGCGCCAGCAGCCAAGATCGATGGAATTCGCAGGGTTCGAGAGGAAACACCATATATTTT.

This clone has at least ten counts. The chain employs TRBV19 and TRBJ2-2; D is unresolved. With 1 base removed from V and 3 bases from J, the gap between germline ends came to 9 bases. CDR1 LNHDA and CDR2 SQIVND come from the germline V gene (reference sequence). The CDR3 has 15 amino acids. The CDR3 loop is CASSIVESDTGELFF. CDR3 DNA sequence: TGTGCCAGTAGTATAGTAGAGTCGGACACCGGGGAGCTGTTTTTT.

The CDR3 region has the DNA TGCAGCGCGAAGGACATCTATGGCTACACCTTC. Protein product: CSAKDIYGYTF. V gene TRBV29-1 combines with J gene TRBJ1-2, with D possibly being TRBD1 (5 bases). V was pared by 7 bases and J by 4 bases, with 10 bases between. The CDR3 contains 11 residues. Germline assignment: CDR1 SQVTM and CDR2 ANQGSEA.

This sequence joins TRBV6-5 and TRBJ1-2; D remains unclear. CDR3 size: 14 residues. Per the germline V gene, CDR1 is MNHEY and CDR2 is SVGAGI. The ends were cut back, 7 bases at V and 3 bases at J, with 15 bases in the middle. DNA for the CDR3: TGTGCCAGCATTTCCCCAGGAGGAGACTATGGCTACACCTTC. It translates to CASISPGGDYGYTF.

The chain recombines TRBV11-2 with TRBJ2-2, with D unresolved. The CDR3 is 14 amino acids. V gave up 1 base and J gave up 7 bases, with 10 bases separating them. The germline V gene encodes CDR1 SGHAT and CDR2 FQNNGV. The CDR3 DNA is TGTGCCAGCAGCTTAGCCCTAGTAGGCGGGGAGCTGTTTTTT. This gives the protein CASSLALVGGELFF.

This clone was detected once. The chain has TRBV14 and TRBJ2-6, with D possibly being TRBD1 or TRBD2 (5 bases each). CDR3 length: 14 residues. The germline V gene encodes CDR1 SGHDN and CDR2 FVKESK. Trimming cost V 6 bases and J 9 bases, with 15 bases left between them. The CDR3 coding sequence is TGTGCCAGCAGGGACACCCGCCGGGGCAACGTCCTGACTTTC. Its translation is CASRDTRRGNVLTF. Full variable domain (outside the CDR3, taken from reference TRBV14 and TRBJ2-6): EAGVTQFPSHSVIEKGQTVTLRCDPISGHDNLYWYRRVMGKEIKFLLHFVKESKQDESGMPNNRFLAERTGGTYSTLKVQPAELEDSGVYFCASRDTRRGNVLTFGAGSRLTVL.

V and J are TRBV7-7 and TRBJ1-6; a possible D gene is TRBD1 (5 bases). The CDR3 length is 13 residues. Germline-derived CDR1 and CDR2 are SSHAT and FNYEAQ (reference sequence). V was cut by 4 bases and J by 8 bases, with 9 bases left in between. CDR3 sequence (DNA): TGTGCCAGCAGCTCGACAGAATATTCACCCCTCCACTTT. Amino acids: CASSSTEYSPLHF.

The V and J genes are TRBV19 and TRBJ2-5; D is uncertain. The V and J ends lost 7 bases and 0 bases respectively, with 15 bases between them. This CDR3 region has 15 residues. Germline values: CDR1 LNHDA, CDR2 SQIVND (reference sequence). CDR3 amino acids: CASNIGGVHQETQYF. DNA of the CDR3: TGTGCCAGTAATATTGGTGGGGTCCACCAAGAGACCCAGTACTTC.

J is TRBJ1-5 and V is TRBV18, with 7 bases aligning to TRBD1. Germline lookup yields CDR1 KGHSH and CDR2 LQKENI. V lost 2 bases and J lost 9; bases outside the gene matches: 7. This CDR3 is 14 amino acids long. The CDR3 reads CASSPEGASGPQHF. In DNA, the CDR3 is TGTGCCAGCTCACCAGAGGGGGCCTCGGGGCCCCAGCATTTT.

The CDR3 loop reads CASSFGGGGTEAFF. CDR3 bases: TGCGCCAGCAGCTTCGGGGGAGGAGGGACTGAAGCTTTCTTT. This chain joins TRBV5-1 and TRBJ1-1; a weak D match, TRBD1 (5 bases). V was trimmed by 2 bases and J by 5 bases, leaving 13 bases between them. The CDR3 spans 14 residues. Germline loops: CDR1 SGHRS, CDR2 YFSETQ.

The V gene is TRBV7-3, the J gene TRBJ2-3; 13 positions agree with TRBD2. The junction had 4 bases not matched to a gene; V was cut back by 5 bases and J by 8 bases. CDR3 length: 14 residues. Germline CDR1 and CDR2: SGHTA and FQGTGA. CDR3 sequence: CASSPGLAGTTQYF. The CDR3 coding sequence is TGTGCCAGCAGCCCGGGACTAGCGGGGACTACGCAGTATTTT.

The count of this clone is one. The CDR3 coding sequence is TGCAGCGTTGTGAAAAGGGGGACTAGCCAATCCCCTGAGCAGTTCTTC. This encodes CSVVKRGTSQSPEQFF. The chain links TRBV29-1 to TRBJ2-1; 9 bases are shared with TRBD2. The CDR3 has 16 residues. The J segment lost 9 bases and the V segment lost 4 bases, leaving 16 bases of the junction unmatched. CDR1 SQVTM and CDR2 ANQGSEA come from the germline V gene.